This T cell receptor beta chain originates from a study of early T cells in non-severe SARS-CoV-2 infection. Study context: The chains were unpaired, and the sequenced material was bulk RNA from unsorted whole blood.

Study-wide results and limits: In VDJdb matching, anti-spike CD8 responses were favored while private and CD4 specificities went missing.

Each cDNA molecule carried a unique molecular identifier. TCRdb re-called the 5' RACE reads with MiXCR, one entry per CDR3 protein. The repertoire has roughly 75,000 distinct CDR3 sequences, approximately 12% of them found once; the top ten carry more than 3%. On this clonotype itself: Its antigen is as yet unknown.

There are 18 residues in the CDR3. The V segment lost 1 base and the J segment 5 bases; nucleotides outside the gene matches: 16. Germline V gene data show CDR1 as LGHDT and CDR2 as YNNKEL (reference sequence). The rearrangement links TRBV3-1 to TRBJ2-7; 8 nucleotides align to TRBD2. The sequencing sample was made of whole blood. This clonotype was sampled from an adult who was a healthcare worker with PCR-confirmed SARS-CoV-2 infection or an uninfected control (not recorded which). CDR3: CASSQAAPPGGRWDEQYF. The CDR3 nucleotides are TGTGCCAGCAGCCAAGCGGCCCCGCCGGGAGGGCGCTGGGACGAGCAGTACTTC.